The clone carrying this TCR beta chain occurred many times. Its antigen remains unknown. PBMCs were derived from 9.5 to 10 ml fresh peripheral blood. Template material for amplifying TCR beta CDR3 regions consisted of RNA transcripts. TCR CDR3 underwent first-round RT-PCR with the HTBI primer set. TCRdb re-called the multiplex PCR reads through MiXCR, storing one row per CDR3 protein. The table records some 250,000 distinct CDR3 sequences, over 12% of them present only once. This entry comes from a study of T cells in Graves' hyperthyroidism and ophthalmopathy. Study-wide context: Once the initial diagnosis was made, peripheral blood was obtained before any treatment.

V was clipped by 0 bases and J by 3 bases; unmatched bases: 11. Germline V gene lookup returns CDR1 SGHNT and CDR2 YENEEA. The CDR3 runs 20 residues. Study results and caveats: Researchers found most expanded thyroid clonotypes above 0.001 in blood as well.

This TCR was recovered from a woman aged 45-60 years with Graves' hyperthyroidism that later progressed to Graves' ophthalmopathy. The material sequenced was blood. The chain uses TRBV11-3 and TRBJ2-3; TRBD2 matches at 14 bases. The CDR3 coding sequence is TGTGCCAGCAGCTTAGACCCTGGACTAGCGGGAGGTGCTTGTACAGATACGCAGTATTTT. It specifies CASSLDPGLAGGACTDTQYF.